This T cell receptor beta chain was retrieved from a study of shared clonotypes between healthy human individuals. Broader study findings: Generation probability values for non-shared clonotypes were lower than those for clonotypes shared by all four donors.

A remark on this clone: The antigen remains undetermined.

Per germline, CDR1 SGHKS and CDR2 YYEKEE (reference sequence). Trimming pared 4 bases from V and 7 bases from J, leaving 11 bases between. CDR3 length equals 12 residues. Profiled with immunoSEQ multiplex PCR; TCRdb holds only in-frame clones, not every one. The table includes about 1.5 million clones, around 95% detected once. Splitting the CD4+ cells yielded a CD45RA+ naive subset and a CD45RA-negative memory subset. V gene TRBV5-5 combines with J gene TRBJ1-1; D remains ambiguous. The receptor was derived from a man under 40 in good health. Sequencing was done on a sample of naive CD4+ T cells sorted from blood. The subset denotes: CD45RA+ positively selected. In DNA, the CDR3 is TGTGCCAGCAGCCGTACATCAGGTGAAGCTTTCTTT. Translating gives CASSRTSGEAFF. The full variable domain, completed using reference TRBV5-5 and TRBJ1-1, is DAGVTQSPTHLIKTRGQQVTLRCSPISGHKSVSWYQQVLGQGPQFIFQYYEKEERGRGNFPDRFSARQFPNYSSELNVNALLLGDSALYLCASSRTSGEAFFGQGTRLTVV.